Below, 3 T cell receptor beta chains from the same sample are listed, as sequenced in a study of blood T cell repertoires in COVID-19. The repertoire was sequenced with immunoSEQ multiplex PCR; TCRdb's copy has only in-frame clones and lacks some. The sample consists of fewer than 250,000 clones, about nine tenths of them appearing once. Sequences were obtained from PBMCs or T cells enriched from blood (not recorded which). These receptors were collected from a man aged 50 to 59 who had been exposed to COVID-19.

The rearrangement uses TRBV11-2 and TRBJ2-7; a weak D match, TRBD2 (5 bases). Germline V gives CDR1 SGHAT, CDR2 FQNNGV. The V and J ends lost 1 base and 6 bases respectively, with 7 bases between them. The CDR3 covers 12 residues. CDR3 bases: TGTGCCAGCAGCTTAGTAGGGAGCGAGCAGTACTTC. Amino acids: CASSLVGSEQYF.

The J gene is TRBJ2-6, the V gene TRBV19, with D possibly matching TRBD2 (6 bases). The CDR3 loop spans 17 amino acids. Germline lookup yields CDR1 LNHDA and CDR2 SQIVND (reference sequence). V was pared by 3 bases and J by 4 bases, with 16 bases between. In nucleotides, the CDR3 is TGTGCCAGTAGTATTGCGGGACCCGCTGTCGGGGCCAACGTCCTGACTTTC. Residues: CASSIAGPAVGANVLTF.

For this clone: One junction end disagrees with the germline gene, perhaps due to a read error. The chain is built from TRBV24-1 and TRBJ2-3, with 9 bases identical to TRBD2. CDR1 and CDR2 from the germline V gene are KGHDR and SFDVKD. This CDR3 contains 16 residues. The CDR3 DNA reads TGTGCCACCAGTGACTCGACTAGCGGCCGACGGGATATGCAGTATTTT. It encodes CATSDSTSGRRDMQYF.